The entry below describes one TCR beta chain. Its antigen is currently not known. Per-base quality was not reported, and no clone a single base away is much larger than it. Whole blood was collected in K2EDTA tubes by collaborating institutions according to the institutions' own protocols. Collaborator samples were shipped for TCRbeta analysis as frozen whole blood, isolated PBMCs, or DNA extracted from either sample type. The data originate from a study of blood T cell repertoires in COVID-19 (dated by TCRdb to 2019 to 2021). Describing the broader study: The collaborator samples originated in the United States, Italy and Spain and spanned the acute and convalescent phases of COVID-19. The prospective study material was composed of cDNA or gDNA derived from T cells, B-cell-depleted T cells, or PBMCs. Subjects who had been exposed to COVID-19, were actively infected with it, or had recovered from it provided the deeply sampled blood TCRbeta repertoires that made up the dataset. The repertoires were made available in a free public database intended to serve as a resource for research on the immune response to SARS-CoV-2. The samples were drawn from two sources: the first 160 participants of the ongoing ImmuneRACE study, and 1,200 or so subjects contributed by 6 global collaborators. The sample metadata nearly always contained a de-identified subject ID, COVID-19 status, age in years and sex. Where available, HLA class I and class II types were obtained from metadata supplied by the sample provider rather than from assay-based typing. What the work shows at the level of the full study, not this receptor alone: Clinical and demographic metadata were provided uncurated, with the amount varying by source and participant.

CDR1 ENHRY and CDR2 SYGVKD were looked up in the germline V gene. The CDR3 measures 18 amino acids from cysteine to phenylalanine. The CDR3 DNA has 54 bases and is translated from base 1. The V and J ends are trimmed by 2 bases and 0 bases, leaving 14 bases between them. TCRbeta CDR3 regions were amplified from genomic DNA by means of the immunoSEQ Assay, a bias-controlled multiplex PCR. On the study's bioinformatics: Within the assay, amplification of reference gene primers was used to estimate how many nucleated cells each sample contained. To quantify the absolute abundance of each unique TCRbeta CDR3 rearrangement, sequence reads were collapsed and filtered. Productive Simpson clonality was computed per sample as the square root of Simpson's diversity index over productive rearrangements. In its TCRdb copy, this immuneACCESS table keeps in-frame sequences only and misses some clones. Where compared with another copy, unresolved V genes explain less than half of these, and the others have no known cause. That table gives V, J and clone size, and the DNA gave D and trimming. For this sample the table gives about 180,000 clones, of which 85% to 90% were detected only once. Of the sample, roughly 2.9% is held by the ten largest clones.

This TCR derives from a woman in her 30s with active or convalescent COVID-19. Material for sequencing was peripheral blood. This chain is built from TRBV10-3 and TRBJ1-6; the D gene is perhaps TRBD1, from 6 matching bases. The CDR3 in this case is CAISERGQQSSYNSPLHF. In nucleotide form, the sequence is TGTGCCATCAGTGAGCGGGGACAACAGAGCTCCTATAATTCACCCCTCCACTTT.